One T cell receptor beta chain is described in this entry. This record belongs to a study of T-cell memory formation after mild COVID-19. TCRdb reprocessed the 5' RACE reads with MiXCR, giving one entry per CDR3 protein. The sample yields about 300,000 distinct CDR3 sequences, approximately 19% seen once. Deletions cut 2 bases from V and 7 bases from J, with 15 bases between. CDR1 SGHTA and CDR2 FQGTGA come from the germline V gene. The CDR3 is 16 residues long. Sample: PBMCs or a T cell subset sorted from them (not recorded which). This chain connects TRBV7-3 to TRBJ1-6; D may be TRBD1 (5 bases). This sequence originates from a man aged 18 to 35 who had mild COVID-19 (a few samples of this study predate the infection). Cell type and time point are not known. CDR3 sequence (DNA): TGTGCCAGCAGCTTATTCGGGGGTCAGGGAAATTCACCCCTCCACTTT. As protein: CASSLFGGQGNSPLHF.